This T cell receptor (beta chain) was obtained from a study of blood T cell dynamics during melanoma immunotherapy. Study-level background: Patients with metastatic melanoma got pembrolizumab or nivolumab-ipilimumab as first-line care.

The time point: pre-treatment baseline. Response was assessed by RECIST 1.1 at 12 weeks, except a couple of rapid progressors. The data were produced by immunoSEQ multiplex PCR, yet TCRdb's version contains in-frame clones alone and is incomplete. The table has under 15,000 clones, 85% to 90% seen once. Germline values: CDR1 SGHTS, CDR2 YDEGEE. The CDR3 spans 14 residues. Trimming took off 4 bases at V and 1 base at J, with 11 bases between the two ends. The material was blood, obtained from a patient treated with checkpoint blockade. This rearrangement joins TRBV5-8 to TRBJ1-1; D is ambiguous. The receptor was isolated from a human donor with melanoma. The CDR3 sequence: CASSLGLGNTEAFF. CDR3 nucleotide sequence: TGTGCCAGCAGCCTTGGACTGGGGAACACTGAAGCTTTCTTT.